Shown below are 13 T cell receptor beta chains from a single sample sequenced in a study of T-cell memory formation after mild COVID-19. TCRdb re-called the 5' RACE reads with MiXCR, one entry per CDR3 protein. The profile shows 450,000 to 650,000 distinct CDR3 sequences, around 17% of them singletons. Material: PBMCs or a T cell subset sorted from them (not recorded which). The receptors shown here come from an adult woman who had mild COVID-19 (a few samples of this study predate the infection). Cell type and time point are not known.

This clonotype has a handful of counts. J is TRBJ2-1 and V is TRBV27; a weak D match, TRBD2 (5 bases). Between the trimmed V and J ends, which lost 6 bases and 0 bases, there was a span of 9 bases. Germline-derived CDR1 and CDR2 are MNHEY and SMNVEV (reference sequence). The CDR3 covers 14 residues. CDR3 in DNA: TGTGCCAGCAGGGAGGAAGCCTCCTACAATGAGCAGTTCTTC. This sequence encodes CASREEASYNEQFF.

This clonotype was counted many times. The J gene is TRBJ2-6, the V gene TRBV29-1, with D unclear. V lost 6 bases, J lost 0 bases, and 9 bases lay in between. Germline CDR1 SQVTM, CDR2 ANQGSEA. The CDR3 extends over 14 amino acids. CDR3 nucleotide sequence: TGCAGCGTCCGACTGCTCTCTGGGGCCAACGTCCTGACTTTC. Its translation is CSVRLLSGANVLTF. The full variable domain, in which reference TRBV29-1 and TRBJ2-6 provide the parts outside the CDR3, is SAVISQKPSRDICQRGTSLTIQCQVDSQVTMMFWYRQQPGQSLTLIATANQGSEATYESGFVIDKFPISRPNLTFSTLTVSNMSPEDSSIYLCSVRLLSGANVLTFGAGSRLTVL.

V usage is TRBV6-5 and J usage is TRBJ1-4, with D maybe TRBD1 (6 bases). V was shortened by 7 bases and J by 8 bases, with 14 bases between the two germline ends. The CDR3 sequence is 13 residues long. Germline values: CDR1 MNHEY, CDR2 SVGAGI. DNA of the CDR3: TGTGCCAGCAAGGGGGGACCAGGGGAAAAACTGTTTTTT. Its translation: CASKGGPGEKLFF.

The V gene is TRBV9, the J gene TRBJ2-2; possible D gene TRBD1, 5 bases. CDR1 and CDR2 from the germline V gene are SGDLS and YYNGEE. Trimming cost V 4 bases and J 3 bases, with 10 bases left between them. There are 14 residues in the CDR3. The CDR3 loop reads CASSPGSDTGELFF. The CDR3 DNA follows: TGTGCCAGCAGCCCAGGGTCGGACACCGGGGAGCTGTTTTTT.

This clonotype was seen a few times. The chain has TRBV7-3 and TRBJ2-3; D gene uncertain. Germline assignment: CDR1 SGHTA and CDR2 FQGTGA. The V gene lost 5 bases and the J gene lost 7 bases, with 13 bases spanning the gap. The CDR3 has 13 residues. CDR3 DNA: TGTGCCAGCAGCCCTGATGGATATTATACGCAGTATTTT. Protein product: CASSPDGYYTQYF.

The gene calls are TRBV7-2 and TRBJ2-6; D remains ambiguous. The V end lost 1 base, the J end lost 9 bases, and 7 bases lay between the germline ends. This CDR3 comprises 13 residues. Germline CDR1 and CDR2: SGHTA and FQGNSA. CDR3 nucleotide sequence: TGTGCCAGCAGCTTAGAGACCGGCAACGTCCTGACTTTC. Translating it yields CASSLETGNVLTF.

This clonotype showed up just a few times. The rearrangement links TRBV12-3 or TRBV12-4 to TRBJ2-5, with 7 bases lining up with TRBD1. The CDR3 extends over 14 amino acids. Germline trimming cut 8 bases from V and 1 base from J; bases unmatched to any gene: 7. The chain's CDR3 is CASRTAGGQETQYF. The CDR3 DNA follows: TGTGCCAGCCGGACTGCAGGGGGCCAAGAGACCCAGTACTTC.

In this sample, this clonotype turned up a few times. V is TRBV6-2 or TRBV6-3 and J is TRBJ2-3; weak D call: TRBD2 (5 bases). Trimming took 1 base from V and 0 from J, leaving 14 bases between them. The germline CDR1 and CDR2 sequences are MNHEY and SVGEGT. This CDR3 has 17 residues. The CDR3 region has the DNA TGTGCCAGCAGTTACTTTGCGGGTAGCGAGAGCACAGATACGCAGTATTTT. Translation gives CASSYFAGSESTDTQYF.

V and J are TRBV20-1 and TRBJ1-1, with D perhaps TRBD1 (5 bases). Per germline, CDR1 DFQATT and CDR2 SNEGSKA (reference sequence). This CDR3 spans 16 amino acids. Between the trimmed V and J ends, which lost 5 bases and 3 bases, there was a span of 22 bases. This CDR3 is CSAQAPGRPSDTEAFF. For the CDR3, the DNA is TGCAGTGCTCAAGCCCCGGGACGTCCTTCGGACACTGAAGCTTTCTTT.

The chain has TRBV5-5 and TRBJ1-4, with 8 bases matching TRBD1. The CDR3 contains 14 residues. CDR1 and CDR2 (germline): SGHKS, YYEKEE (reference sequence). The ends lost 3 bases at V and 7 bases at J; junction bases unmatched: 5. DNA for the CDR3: TGTGCCAGCAGCTCAGGGGGCTGGGGTGAAAAACTGTTTTTT. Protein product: CASSSGGWGEKLFF.

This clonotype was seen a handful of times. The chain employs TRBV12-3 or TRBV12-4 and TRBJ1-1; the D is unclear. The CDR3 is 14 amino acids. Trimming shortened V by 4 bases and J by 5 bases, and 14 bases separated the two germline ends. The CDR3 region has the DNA TGTGCCAGCAGTTCCCCCGGACGGGGAACTGAAGCTTTCTTT. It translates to CASSSPGRGTEAFF.

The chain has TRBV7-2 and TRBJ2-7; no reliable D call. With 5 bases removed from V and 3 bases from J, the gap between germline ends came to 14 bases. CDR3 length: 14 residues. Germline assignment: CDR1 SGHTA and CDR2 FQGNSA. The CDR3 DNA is TGTGCCAGCAGCCCGAGCTGGGCCAGCTACGAGCAGTACTTC. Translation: CASSPSWASYEQYF.

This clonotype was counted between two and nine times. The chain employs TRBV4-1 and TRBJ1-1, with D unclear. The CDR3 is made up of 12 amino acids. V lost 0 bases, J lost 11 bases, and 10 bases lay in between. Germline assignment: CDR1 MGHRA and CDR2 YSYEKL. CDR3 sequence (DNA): TGCGCCAGCAGCCAAGATGGGAGGATGGCTTTCTTT. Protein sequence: CASSQDGRMAFF.